A selection of T cell receptor beta chains follows, all from one sample in a study of blood T cell repertoires in COVID-19. Sequencing used immunoSEQ multiplex PCR; TCRdb keeps in-frame clones, though not all of them. The table lists 140,000 to 150,000 clones, 60% to 85% of them singletons. Sequenced: peripheral blood. Receptors originate from a man aged 50-60 years with active or convalescent COVID-19. Each CDR3 is given with its conserved first and last residue. The order of the fields is CDR3 protein, J gene, V gene, CDR3 length.

CASSLSGTGSREQFF	TRBJ2-1	TRBV28	15
CASSFIAGGTYNEQFF	TRBJ2-1	TRBV27	16
CASSYAAAGAYNEQFF	TRBJ2-1	TRBV11-3	16
CASIQLAGDYNEQFF	TRBJ2-1	TRBV5-1	15
CAVGGRYEQYF	TRBJ2-7	TRBV27	11
CASSAPEAVHITDTQYF	TRBJ2-3	TRBV28	17
CASSSRFPDTQYF	TRBJ2-3	TRBV2	13
CASPHWSSYNEQFF	TRBJ2-1	TRBV9	14
CASSQDREAFF	TRBJ1-1	TRBV19	11
CASSPGISYEQYF	TRBJ2-7	TRBV7-9	13
CASILSGRTDTQYF	TRBJ2-3	TRBV6-5	14
CASSPPSILRAEQFF	TRBJ2-1	TRBV18	15
CASSSRTYTDTQYF	TRBJ2-3	TRBV5-4	14
CASSPTGVFGAFF	TRBJ1-1	TRBV28	13
CASSLTRGGRAGDEQFF	TRBJ2-1	TRBV5-1	17
CASSPPGGLGLAGSGELFF	TRBJ2-2	TRBV7-3	19
CSGQGSRDQPQHF	TRBJ1-5	TRBV29-1	13
CSASGTSFRAQHF	TRBJ1-5	TRBV20-1	13
CASSVSEDQPQHF	TRBJ1-5	TRBV18	13
CASSFGDSYEQYF	TRBJ2-7	TRBV28	13
CASSPLAGPPDTQYF	TRBJ2-3	TRBV27	15
CAISGTGNNEQFF	TRBJ2-1	TRBV10-3	13
CATSLGGYNSPLHF	TRBJ1-6	TRBV27	14
CASSLKAQVTSYEQYF	TRBJ2-7	TRBV4-1	16
CASSLEGTENEKLFF	TRBJ1-4	TRBV5-8	15
CSVAPTGGIGEKLFF	TRBJ1-4	TRBV29-1	15
CASSLGLAGGNTQYF	TRBJ2-3	TRBV5-1	15
CASSRQGASSYEQYF	TRBJ2-7	TRBV27	15
CASSRQAANTEAFF	TRBJ1-1	TRBV28	14
CASSPGLAGGYEQYF	TRBJ2-7	TRBV7-8	15
CASRSVAGGPFF	TRBJ1-1	TRBV28	12
CASSAGRTVETQYF	TRBJ2-5	TRBV28	14
CASSTRTSGEQYF	TRBJ2-7	TRBV19	13
CAWSSASVQETQYF	TRBJ2-5	TRBV30	14
CASSSYGTEAGQPQHF	TRBJ1-5	TRBV7-9	16
CASAQISAKNIQYF	TRBJ2-4	TRBV2	14
CASSTLWTSGQETQYF	TRBJ2-5	TRBV19	16
CASTEAGTGEDTQYF	TRBJ2-3	TRBV5-8	15
CASSPRDRGDEQYF	TRBJ2-7	TRBV28	14
CASSIDLSYEQYF	TRBJ2-7	TRBV19	13
CASSPLLAGAGELFF	TRBJ2-2	TRBV14	15
CASSLAGHYEQYF	TRBJ2-7	TRBV27	13
CASSQGTGFDGYTF	TRBJ1-2	TRBV4-1	14
CSVEGGTSVGDYEQYF	TRBJ2-7	TRBV29-1	16
CASSRDRGRETQYF	TRBJ2-5	TRBV6-5	14
CASSRDRNEKLFF	TRBJ1-4	TRBV12-3/TRBV12-4	13
CAATTPYNEQFF	TRBJ2-1	TRBV6-5	12
CASSVEGVSSYNEQFF	TRBJ2-1	TRBV9	16
CASSTGTGVYEQYF	TRBJ2-7	TRBV11-2	14
CASSVGVAGYQETQYF	TRBJ2-5	TRBV9	16
CASTPPPVWNTEAFF	TRBJ1-1	TRBV28	15
CASSMGRAAVYTDTQYF	TRBJ2-3	TRBV19	17
CASSIGAGVRNEQFF	TRBJ2-1	TRBV19	15
CASSLYQETQYF	TRBJ2-5	TRBV25-1	12
CASSQDFHSGNTIYF	TRBJ1-3	TRBV3-1/TRBV3-2	15
CASSTGTSYEQYF	TRBJ2-7	TRBV6-6	13
CASSDAGAANEKLFF	TRBJ1-4	TRBV28	15